These T cell receptor beta chains were read from a single sample in a study of cytomegalovirus exposure and HLA in healthy donors. Only in-frame clones appear in the TCRdb table, and some are missing; sequencing was by immunoSEQ multiplex PCR. The table shows under 130,000 clones, with 70% occurring only once. The sample consisted of PBMCs. Every receptor here comes from a man aged 35 to 55 in good health and CMV-seropositive. Each CDR3 is given with its conserved first and last residue. A D gene is named only where the DNA matches it firmly. Rows may omit the clone size; those that give it use once, few, many or a size class.

j_call clone_size d_call v_call cdr3_nt cdr3_aa
TRBJ2-3 NA TRBD1 TRBV9 TGTGCCAGCAGCGAACAGGGGGCGAGCACAGATACGCAGTATTTT CASSEQGASTDTQYF
TRBJ1-4 NA NA TRBV23-1 TGCGCCAGCAGGCTCCACGGGGATTGTAATGAAAAACTGTTTTTT CASRLHGDCNEKLFF
TRBJ2-1 NA TRBD2 TRBV28 TGTGCCAGCAGTTTCCAGCGGGGAGAGCAGTTCTTC CASSFQRGEQFF
TRBJ2-7 few TRBD2 TRBV19 TGTGCCAGTAGTATAGTGGGCAGCGGGGGATCCGAGCAGTACTTC CASSIVGSGGSEQYF
TRBJ2-7 NA NA TRBV21-1 TGTGCCAGCAGCCCACGGGACAGGGGGATGTCCTACGAGCAGTACTTC CASSPRDRGMSYEQYF
TRBJ2-1 NA TRBD2 TRBV6-5 TGTGCCAGCAGTTGGGGCTCCGGGACTAACAATGAGCAGTTCTTC CASSWGSGTNNEQFF
TRBJ1-2 once NA TRBV28 TGTGCCAGCAGTTTATTACAGGGTTATGGCTACACCTTC CASSLLQGYGYTF
TRBJ2-3 few NA TRBV25-1 TGTGCCAGCAGTCCTTTCGGGACTCGGGATACGCAGTATTTT CASSPFGTRDTQYF
TRBJ2-5 few NA TRBV19 TGTGCCAGTAGCCCACAGGGCCAAGAGACCCAGTACTTC CASSPQGQETQYF
TRBJ2-7 NA NA TRBV6-5 TGTGCCAGCAGTTACTCAGACAGGCCCTACGAGCAGTACTTC CASSYSDRPYEQYF
TRBJ2-5 NA TRBD2 TRBV15 TGTGCCACCAGCGGCCGACTAGCGGGACAAGAGACCCAGTACTTC CATSGRLAGQETQYF
TRBJ1-2 NA NA TRBV30 TGTGCCTGGAGTGCCCCCGGGGTCCAAAACTATGGCTACACCTTC CAWSAPGVQNYGYTF
TRBJ1-2 once NA TRBV6-5 TGTGCCAGCAGCCAAGACGGGAACTATGGCTACACCTTC CASSQDGNYGYTF
TRBJ1-1 NA NA TRBV7-9 TGTGCCAGCAACAGGGCGGCATTGAACACTGAAGCTTTCTTT CASNRAALNTEAFF
TRBJ2-1 NA TRBD2 TRBV25-1 TGTGCCAGCAGTGATCGACTAGCGGGAGTCTACAATGAGCAGTTCTTC CASSDRLAGVYNEQFF
TRBJ2-2 NA TRBD2 TRBV2 TGTGCCAGCAGTGATTATCCTAGCGGGAGGGTCACCGGGGAGCTGTTTTTT CASSDYPSGRVTGELFF
TRBJ2-3 NA TRBD2 TRBV10-2 TGCGCCAGCTCCTTCCTAGCGGAGCATCAAGATACGCAGTATTTT CASSFLAEHQDTQYF
TRBJ1-4 once TRBD1 TRBV7-8 TGTGCCAGCAGCTCGCAGGGGGCGGCTAATGAAAAACTGTTTTTT CASSSQGAANEKLFF
TRBJ1-1 few TRBD1 TRBV6-6 TGTGCCAGCAGTATAGACAGGGGGAACACTGAAGCTTTCTTT CASSIDRGNTEAFF
TRBJ2-3 few NA TRBV19 TGTGCCAGTAGTATGACAGCAGATACGCAGTATTTT CASSMTADTQYF
TRBJ2-7 NA TRBD1 TRBV6-5 TGTGCCGTAGGGACAGACTCCTACGAGCAGTACTTC CAVGTDSYEQYF
TRBJ1-2 once TRBD1 TRBV27 TGTGCCAGCAGTTTAGGACAGGGGATTGGTGGCTACACCTTC CASSLGQGIGGYTF
TRBJ2-2 NA TRBD2 TRBV5-1 TGCGCCAGCAGTCCCCCAGGGGCGGGAGGCACCGGGGAGCTGTTTTTT CASSPPGAGGTGELFF
TRBJ2-7 NA NA TRBV6-1 TGTGCCAGCAGTCGGGACTGGGGGAGCTACGAGCAGTACTTC CASSRDWGSYEQYF
TRBJ1-1 few TRBD1 TRBV18 TGTGCCAGCTCACCGGGACAGGAAGCTTTCTTT CASSPGQEAFF
TRBJ1-1 NA NA TRBV7-2 TGTGCCAGCAGCTTAGCCCCCGACACTGAAGCTTTCTTT CASSLAPDTEAFF
TRBJ1-5 NA NA TRBV5-4 TGTGCCAGCAGCAATGGGCTGGGCAGCAATCAGCCCCAGCATTTT CASSNGLGSNQPQHF
TRBJ2-7 NA TRBD2 TRBV19 TGTGCCAGTAGTATGCGACACGGGAGGGGGCAGTACTTC CASSMRHGRGQYF
TRBJ1-1 once NA TRBV7-3 TGTGCCAGCAGCTTCTCGTCGGGGAACACTGAAGCTTTCTTT CASSFSSGNTEAFF
TRBJ1-5 NA NA TRBV9 TGTGCCAGCAGCCCCCATGGCGGGCAGGGGCAGCCCCAGCATTTT CASSPHGGQGQPQHF
TRBJ2-3 NA NA TRBV7-2 TGTGCCAGCAGCTTAGGATCGGTAGCTCCGATCAATACGCAGTATTTT CASSLGSVAPINTQYF
TRBJ1-2 NA NA TRBV2 TGTGCCTTGGGGGGGTCCGGCTATGGCTACACCTTC CALGGSGYGYTF
TRBJ2-7 NA TRBD2 TRBV6-5 TGTGCCAGCAGCGGGGCTAGCGGACCCTACGAGCAGTACTTC CASSGASGPYEQYF
TRBJ2-7 NA TRBD1 TRBV7-6 TGTGCCAGCAGCCCCCGGACAGGAGCCTACGAGCAGTACTTC CASSPRTGAYEQYF
TRBJ2-1 NA TRBD2 TRBV11-3 TGTGCCAGCAGCTTAGATGAGGGACTAGCGGGAAATGAGCAGTTCTTC CASSLDEGLAGNEQFF
TRBJ2-6 NA NA TRBV5-4 TGTGCCAGCAGCCCTAACTCTTGGACAACTGGGGCCAACGTCCTGACTTTC CASSPNSWTTGANVLTF
TRBJ1-2 NA TRBD1 TRBV7-8 TGTGCCAGCAGCCCTAGAGGGACAGGGGACTATGGCTACACCTTC CASSPRGTGDYGYTF
TRBJ1-4 few TRBD1 TRBV15 TGTGCCACCAGCAGAGATAGAGGACAGGGGGAAAAACTGTTTTTT CATSRDRGQGEKLFF
TRBJ2-7 NA NA TRBV5-1 TGCGCCAGCAGCTTTAATACCCAAACCTACGAGCAGTACTTC CASSFNTQTYEQYF
TRBJ1-4 once NA TRBV28 TGTGCCAGCAGTGGAGAGGGCCTCGGTGAAAAACTGTTTTTT CASSGEGLGEKLFF
TRBJ1-2 few NA TRBV19 TGTGCCAGTAGTACAACAGGGTTCCACTATGGCTACACCTTC CASSTTGFHYGYTF
TRBJ2-1 NA TRBD1 TRBV6-4 TGTGCCAGCAGTCCCACAGGGGGCGCCAGCAATGAGCAGTTCTTC CASSPTGGASNEQFF
TRBJ1-4 NA NA TRBV6-1 TGTGCCGCGGTCTTTAATGAAAAACTGTTTTTT CAAVFNEKLFF
TRBJ2-5 few NA TRBV18 TGTGCCAGCTCACCACCCGGCAGGGACTTCCTATCGGGCGTGACCCAGTACTTC CASSPPGRDFLSGVTQYF
TRBJ2-2 NA NA TRBV7-2 TGTGCCAGCAGCTTGTCCAGGGTAGGCACCGGGGAGCTGTTTTTT CASSLSRVGTGELFF